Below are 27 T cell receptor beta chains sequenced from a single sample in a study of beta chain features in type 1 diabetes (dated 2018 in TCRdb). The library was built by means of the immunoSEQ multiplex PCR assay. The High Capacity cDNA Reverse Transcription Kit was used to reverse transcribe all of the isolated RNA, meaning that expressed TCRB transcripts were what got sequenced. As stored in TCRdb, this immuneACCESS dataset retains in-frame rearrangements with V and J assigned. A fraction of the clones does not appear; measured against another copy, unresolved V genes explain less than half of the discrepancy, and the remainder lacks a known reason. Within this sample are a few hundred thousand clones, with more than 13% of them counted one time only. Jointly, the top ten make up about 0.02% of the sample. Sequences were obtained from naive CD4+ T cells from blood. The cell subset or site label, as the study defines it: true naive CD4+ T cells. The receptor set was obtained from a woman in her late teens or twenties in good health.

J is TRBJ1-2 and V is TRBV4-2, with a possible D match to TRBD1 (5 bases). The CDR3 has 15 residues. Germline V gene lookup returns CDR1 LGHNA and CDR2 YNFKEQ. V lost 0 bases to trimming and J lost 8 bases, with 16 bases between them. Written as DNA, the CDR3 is TGTGCCAGCAGCCAAGATGTCCCAGGGTTGGGCGGCTACACCTTC. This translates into CASSQDVPGLGGYTF.

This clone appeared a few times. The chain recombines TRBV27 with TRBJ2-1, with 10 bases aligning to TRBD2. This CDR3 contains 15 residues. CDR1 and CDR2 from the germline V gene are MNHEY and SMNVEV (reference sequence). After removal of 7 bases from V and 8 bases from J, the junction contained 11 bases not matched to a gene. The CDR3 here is CASTPLAGVGHEQFF. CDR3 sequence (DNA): TGTGCCAGCACCCCGCTAGCGGGAGTTGGGCATGAGCAGTTCTTC.

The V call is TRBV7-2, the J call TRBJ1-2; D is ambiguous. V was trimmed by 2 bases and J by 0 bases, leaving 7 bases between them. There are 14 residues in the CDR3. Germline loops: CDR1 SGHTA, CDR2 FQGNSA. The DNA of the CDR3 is TGTGCCAGCAGCTTATACGCAGCTAACTATGGCTACACCTTC. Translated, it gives CASSLYAANYGYTF.

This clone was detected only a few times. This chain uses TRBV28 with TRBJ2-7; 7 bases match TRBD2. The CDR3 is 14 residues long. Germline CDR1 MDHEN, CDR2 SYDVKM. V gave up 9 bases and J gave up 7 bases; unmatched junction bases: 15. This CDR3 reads CASRLSGTKLEQYF. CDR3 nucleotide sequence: TGTGCCAGTCGTTTGAGCGGGACCAAGCTAGAGCAGTACTTC.

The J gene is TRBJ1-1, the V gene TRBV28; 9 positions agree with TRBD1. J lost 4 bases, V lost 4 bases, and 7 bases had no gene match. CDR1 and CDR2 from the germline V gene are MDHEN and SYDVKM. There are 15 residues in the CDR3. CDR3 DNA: TGTGCCAGCAGTTCTCCGGGACAGGGAGTCACTGAAGCTTTCTTT. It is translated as CASSSPGQGVTEAFF.

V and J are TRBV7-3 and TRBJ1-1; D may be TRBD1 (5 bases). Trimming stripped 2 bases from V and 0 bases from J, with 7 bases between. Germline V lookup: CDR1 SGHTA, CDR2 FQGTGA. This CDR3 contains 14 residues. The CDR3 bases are TGTGCCAGCAGCTTACTAGGGGTGAACACTGAAGCTTTCTTT. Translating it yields CASSLLGVNTEAFF.

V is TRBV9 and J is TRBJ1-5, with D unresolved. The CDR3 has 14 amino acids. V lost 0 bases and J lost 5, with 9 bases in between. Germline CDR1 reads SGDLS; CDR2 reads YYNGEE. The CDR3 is CASSVGMGDQPQHF. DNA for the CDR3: TGTGCCAGCAGCGTAGGTATGGGCGATCAGCCCCAGCATTTT.

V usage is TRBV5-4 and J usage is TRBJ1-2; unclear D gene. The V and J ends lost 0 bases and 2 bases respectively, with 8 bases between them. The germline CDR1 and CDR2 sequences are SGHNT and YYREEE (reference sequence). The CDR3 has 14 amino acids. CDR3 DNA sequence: TGTGCCAGCAGCTTGGTCTTGGAGAACTATGGCTACACCTTC. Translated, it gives CASSLVLENYGYTF.

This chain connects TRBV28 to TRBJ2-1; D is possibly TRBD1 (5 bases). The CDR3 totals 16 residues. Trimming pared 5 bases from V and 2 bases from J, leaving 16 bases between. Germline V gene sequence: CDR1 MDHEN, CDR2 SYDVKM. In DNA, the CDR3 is TGTGCCAGCAGTCCCGCAGGGCCCCTGGCCTACAATGAGCAGTTCTTC. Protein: CASSPAGPLAYNEQFF.

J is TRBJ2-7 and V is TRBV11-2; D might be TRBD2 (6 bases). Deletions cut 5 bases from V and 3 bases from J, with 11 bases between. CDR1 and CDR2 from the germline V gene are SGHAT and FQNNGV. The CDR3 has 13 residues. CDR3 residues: CASSQGLYYEQYF. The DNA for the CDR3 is TGTGCCAGCAGCCAGGGACTTTACTACGAGCAGTACTTC. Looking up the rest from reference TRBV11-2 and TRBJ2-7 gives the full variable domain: EAGVAQSPRYKIIEKRQSVAFWCNPISGHATLYWYQQILGQGPKLLIQFQNNGVVDDSQLPKDRFSAERLKGVDSTLKIQPAKLEDSAVYLCASSQGLYYEQYFGPGTRLTVT.

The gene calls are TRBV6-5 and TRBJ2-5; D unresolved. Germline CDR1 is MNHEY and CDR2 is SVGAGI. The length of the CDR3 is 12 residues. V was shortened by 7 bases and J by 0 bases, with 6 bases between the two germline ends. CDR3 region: CASTTNQETQYF. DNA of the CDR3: TGTGCCAGCACCACAAACCAAGAGACCCAGTACTTC.

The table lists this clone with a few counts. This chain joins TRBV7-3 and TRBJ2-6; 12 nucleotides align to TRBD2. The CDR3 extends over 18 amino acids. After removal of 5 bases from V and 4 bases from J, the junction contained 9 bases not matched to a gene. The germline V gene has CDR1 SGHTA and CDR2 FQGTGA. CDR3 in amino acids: CASSPASGRARGANVLTF. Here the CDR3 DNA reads TGTGCCAGCAGCCCCGCTAGCGGGAGGGCCAGGGGGGCCAACGTCCTGACTTTC. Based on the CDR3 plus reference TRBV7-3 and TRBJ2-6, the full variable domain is GAGVSQTPSNKVTEKGKYVELRCDPISGHTALYWYRQSLGQGPEFLIYFQGTGAADDSGLPNDRFFAVRPEGSVSTLKIQRTERGDSAVYLCASSPASGRARGANVLTFGAGSRLTVL.

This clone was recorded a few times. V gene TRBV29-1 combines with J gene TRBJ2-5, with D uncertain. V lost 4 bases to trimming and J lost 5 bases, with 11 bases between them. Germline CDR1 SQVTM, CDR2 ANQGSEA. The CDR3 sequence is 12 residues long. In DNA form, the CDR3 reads TGCAGCGTTGCCGAGAGTGCGGAGACCCAGTACTTC. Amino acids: CSVAESAETQYF.

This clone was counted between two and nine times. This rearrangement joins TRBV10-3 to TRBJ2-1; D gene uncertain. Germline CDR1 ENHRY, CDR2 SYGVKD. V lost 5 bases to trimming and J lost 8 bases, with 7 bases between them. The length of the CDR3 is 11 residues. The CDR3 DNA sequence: TGTGCCATCAGTCCGGGTTATGAGCAGTTCTTC. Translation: CAISPGYEQFF.

CDR3 nucleotide sequence: TGTGCCAGCCACTGGACTAGCGGCCAGCAGTTCTTC. It translates to CASHWTSGQQFF. The chain employs TRBV2 and TRBJ2-1, with 10 bases that match TRBD2. V was pared by 8 bases and J by 11 bases, with 6 bases of the junction left unmatched. The CDR3 consists of 12 residues. CDR1 and CDR2 from the germline V gene are SNHLY and FYNNEI. Full variable domain (rest looked up from reference TRBV2 and TRBJ2-1): EPEVTQTPSHQVTQMGQEVILRCVPISNHLYFYWYRQILGQKVEFLVSFYNNEISEKSEIFDDQFSVERPDGSNFTLKIRSTKLEDSAMYFCASHWTSGQQFFGPGTRLTVL.

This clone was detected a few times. The chain's CDR3 is CAWSVSVVGQFF. The DNA for the CDR3 is TGTGCCTGGAGTGTCTCAGTCGTTGGGCAGTTCTTC. The gene calls are TRBV30 and TRBJ2-1, with no clear D. V lost 0 bases and J lost 12, with 12 bases in between. There are 12 residues in the CDR3. CDR1 and CDR2 from the germline V gene are GTSNPN and SVGIG (reference sequence).

CDR3 DNA sequence: TGCAGCGTTGAAGATACAGAGTCTACCGGGGAGCTGTTTTTT. The encoded protein is CSVEDTESTGELFF. The J gene is TRBJ2-2, the V gene TRBV29-1; D remains ambiguous. The V gene's germline CDR1 is SQVTM and CDR2 ANQGSEA. V was shortened by 0 bases and J by 5 bases, with 10 bases between the two germline ends. This CDR3 spans 14 amino acids.

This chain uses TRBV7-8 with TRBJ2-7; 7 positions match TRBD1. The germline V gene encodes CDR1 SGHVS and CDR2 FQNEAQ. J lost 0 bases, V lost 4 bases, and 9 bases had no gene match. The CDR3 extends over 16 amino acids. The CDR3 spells CASSSMTGLDSYEQYF. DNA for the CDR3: TGTGCCAGCAGCTCGATGACAGGGCTCGACTCCTACGAGCAGTACTTC.

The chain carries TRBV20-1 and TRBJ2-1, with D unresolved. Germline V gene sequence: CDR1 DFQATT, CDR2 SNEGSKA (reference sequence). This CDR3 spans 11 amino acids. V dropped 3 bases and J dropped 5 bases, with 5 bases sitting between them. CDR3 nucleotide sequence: TGCAGTGCTAGCCTCCACAATGAGCAGTTCTTC. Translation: CSASLHNEQFF.

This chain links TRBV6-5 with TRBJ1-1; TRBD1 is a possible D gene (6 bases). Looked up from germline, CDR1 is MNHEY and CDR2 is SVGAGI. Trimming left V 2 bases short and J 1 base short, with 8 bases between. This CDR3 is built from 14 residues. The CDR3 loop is CASSYDRRNTEAFF. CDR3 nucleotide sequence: TGTGCCAGCAGTTACGACAGGAGGAACACTGAAGCTTTCTTT.

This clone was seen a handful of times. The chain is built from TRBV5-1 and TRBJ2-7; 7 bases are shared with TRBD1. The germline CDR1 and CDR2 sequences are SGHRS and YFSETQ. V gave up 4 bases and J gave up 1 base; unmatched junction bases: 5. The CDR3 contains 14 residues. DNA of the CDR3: TGCGCCAGCAGCCTCCAGGGGGATTCCTACGAGCAGTACTTC. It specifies CASSLQGDSYEQYF.

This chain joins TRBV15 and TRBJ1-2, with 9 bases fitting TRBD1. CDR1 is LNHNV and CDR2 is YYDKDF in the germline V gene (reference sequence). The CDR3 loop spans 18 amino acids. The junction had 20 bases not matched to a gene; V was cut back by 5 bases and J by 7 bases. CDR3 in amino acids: CATSPQRVTGGTVRGYTF. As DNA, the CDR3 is TGTGCCACCAGCCCACAGAGGGTTACAGGGGGCACCGTTCGTGGCTACACCTTC.

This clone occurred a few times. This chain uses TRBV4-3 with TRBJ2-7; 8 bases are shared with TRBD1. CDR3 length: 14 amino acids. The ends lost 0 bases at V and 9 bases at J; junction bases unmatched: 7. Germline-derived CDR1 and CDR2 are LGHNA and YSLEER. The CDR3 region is CASSQERQGAGQYF. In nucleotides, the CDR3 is TGCGCCAGCAGCCAAGAACGCCAGGGGGCAGGGCAGTACTTC.

This chain's CDR3 is CASRNGQGTTGELFF. In DNA form, the CDR3 reads TGTGCCAGCAGGAACGGACAGGGGACCACCGGGGAGCTGTTTTTT. The V and J genes are TRBV5-8 and TRBJ2-2; 9 bases align to TRBD1. V shed 5 bases and J 4 bases; nucleotides not matched to a gene: 6. Per germline, CDR1 SGHTS and CDR2 YDEGEE. The CDR3 length is 15 residues.

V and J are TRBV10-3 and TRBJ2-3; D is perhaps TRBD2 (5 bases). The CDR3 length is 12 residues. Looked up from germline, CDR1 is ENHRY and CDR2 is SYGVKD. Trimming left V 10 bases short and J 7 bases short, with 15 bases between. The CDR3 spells CATSGSGNTQYF. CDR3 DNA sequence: TGTGCCACCTCCGGAAGCGGTAATACGCAGTATTTT.

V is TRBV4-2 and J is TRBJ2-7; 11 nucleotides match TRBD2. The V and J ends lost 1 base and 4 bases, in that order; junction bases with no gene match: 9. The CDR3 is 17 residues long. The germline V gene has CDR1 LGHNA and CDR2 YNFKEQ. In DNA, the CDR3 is TGTGCCAGCAGCCAAGGAGGGTCTAGCGGGAGGTTATACGAGCAGTACTTC. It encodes CASSQGGSSGRLYEQYF.

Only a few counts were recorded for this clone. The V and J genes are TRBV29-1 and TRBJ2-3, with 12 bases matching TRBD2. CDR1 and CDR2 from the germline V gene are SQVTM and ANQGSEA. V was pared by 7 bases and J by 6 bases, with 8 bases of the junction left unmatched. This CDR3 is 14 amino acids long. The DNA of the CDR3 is TGCAGCGGTGGACTAGCGGGGATGATGGATACGCAGTATTTT. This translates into CSGGLAGMMDTQYF.